This T cell receptor (beta chain) was identified in a study of T cell repertoires in cytomegalovirus infection. Turning to the study itself: The study used recently identified HLA-C-restricted and well-studied HLA-B-restricted CMV epitopes. Carrying CMV and the relevant HLA type showed in public TCR beta signatures.

This clonotype was seen ten or more times. As yet, its antigen is unknown. Overall study findings and caveats: Individuals carrying CMV plus the relevant HLA were identified by cumulative frequency of public TCR beta families. It was HLA-C-restricted CMV-specific TCR beta clonotypes that dominated the response ex vivo.

A single record per CDR3 protein comes from TCRdb applying MiXCR to the reads. The sample includes approximately 990,000 distinct CDR3 sequences, roughly 30% of them seen just once. This CDR3 region has 14 residues. V trimming: 5 bases; J trimming: 3 bases; junction bases outside the gene matches: 7. The source was cultured CD8+ T cells from PBMCs, collected from culture after CMV antigen stimulation. This chain links TRBV12-3 or TRBV12-4 with TRBJ2-7; 7 bases line up with TRBD1. The receptor's source is a human donor in good health (CMV status not recorded). Some clones in this sample may be carry-over from other donors' samples. CDR3 region: CASSPRDRYYEQYF. The CDR3 DNA reads as TGTGCCAGCAGTCCTCGGGACAGATACTACGAGCAGTACTTC.